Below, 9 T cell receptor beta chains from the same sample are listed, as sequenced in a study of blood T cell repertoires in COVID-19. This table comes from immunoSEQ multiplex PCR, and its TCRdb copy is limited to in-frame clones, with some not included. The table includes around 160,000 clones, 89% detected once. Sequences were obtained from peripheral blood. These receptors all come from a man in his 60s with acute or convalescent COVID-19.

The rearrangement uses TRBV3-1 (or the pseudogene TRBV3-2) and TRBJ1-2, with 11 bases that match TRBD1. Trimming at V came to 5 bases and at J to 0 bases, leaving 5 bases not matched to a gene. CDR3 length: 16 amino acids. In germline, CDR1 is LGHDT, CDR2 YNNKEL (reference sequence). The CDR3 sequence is CASSTRTGGSNYGYTF. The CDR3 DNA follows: TGTGCCAGCAGCACCCGGACAGGGGGCTCTAACTATGGCTACACCTTC.

The CDR3 protein is CASTGQSSYEQYF. The CDR3 nucleotides are TGTGCCAGCACAGGACAGAGCTCCTACGAGCAGTACTTC. The V call is TRBV18, the J call TRBJ2-7, with D possibly TRBD1 on 6 matching bases. Trimming cost V 8 bases and J 0 bases, with 11 bases left between them. Germline CDR1 and CDR2: KGHSH and LQKENI. This CDR3 spans 13 amino acids.

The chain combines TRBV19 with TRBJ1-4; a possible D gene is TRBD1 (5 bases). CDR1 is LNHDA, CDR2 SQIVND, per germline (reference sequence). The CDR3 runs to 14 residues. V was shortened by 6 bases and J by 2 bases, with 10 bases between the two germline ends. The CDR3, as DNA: TGTGCCAGTAGACCAGGGTTGACTAATGAAAAACTGTTTTTT. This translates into CASRPGLTNEKLFF.

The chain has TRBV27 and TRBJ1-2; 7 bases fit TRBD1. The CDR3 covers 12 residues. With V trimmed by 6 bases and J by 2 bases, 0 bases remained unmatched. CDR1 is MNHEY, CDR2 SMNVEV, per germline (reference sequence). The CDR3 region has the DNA TGTGCCAGCAGGACAGGGAACTATGGCTACACCTTC. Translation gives CASRTGNYGYTF.

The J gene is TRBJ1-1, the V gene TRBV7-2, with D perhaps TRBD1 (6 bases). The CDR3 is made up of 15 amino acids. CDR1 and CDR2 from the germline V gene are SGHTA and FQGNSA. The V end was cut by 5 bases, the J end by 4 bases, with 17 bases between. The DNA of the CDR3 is TGTGCCAGCAGCAAAGTCAGGGGACGTGGCACTGAAGCTTTCTTT. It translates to CASSKVRGRGTEAFF.

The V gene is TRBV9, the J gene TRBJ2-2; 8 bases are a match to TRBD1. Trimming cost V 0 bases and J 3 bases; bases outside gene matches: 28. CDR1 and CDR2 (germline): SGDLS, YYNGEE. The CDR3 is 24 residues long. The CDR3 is CASSVVAPTHVDRVVGVDTGELFF. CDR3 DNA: TGTGCCAGCAGCGTAGTTGCCCCTACCCACGTGGACAGGGTAGTCGGGGTAGACACCGGGGAGCTGTTTTTT.

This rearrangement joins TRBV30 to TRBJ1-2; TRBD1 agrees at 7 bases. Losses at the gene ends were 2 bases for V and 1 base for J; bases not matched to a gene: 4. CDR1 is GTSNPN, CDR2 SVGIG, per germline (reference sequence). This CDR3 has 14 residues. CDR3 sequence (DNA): TGTGCCTGGAGTTCCGGGACAGTTAACTATGGCTACACCTTC. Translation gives CAWSSGTVNYGYTF.

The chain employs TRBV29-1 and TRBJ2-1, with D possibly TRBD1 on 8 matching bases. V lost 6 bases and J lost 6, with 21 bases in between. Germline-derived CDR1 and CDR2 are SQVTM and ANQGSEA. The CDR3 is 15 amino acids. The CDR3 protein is CSVENRGSGGNEQFF. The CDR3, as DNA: TGCAGCGTGGAAAACAGGGGGTCGGGGGGCAATGAGCAGTTCTTC.

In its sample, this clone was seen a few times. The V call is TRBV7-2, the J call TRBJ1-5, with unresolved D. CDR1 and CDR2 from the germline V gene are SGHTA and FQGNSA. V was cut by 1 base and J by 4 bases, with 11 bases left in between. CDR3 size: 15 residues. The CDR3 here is CASSLGPERNQPQHF. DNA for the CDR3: TGTGCCAGCAGCTTAGGCCCTGAGAGGAATCAGCCCCAGCATTTT. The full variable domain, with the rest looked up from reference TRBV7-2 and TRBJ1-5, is GAGVSQSPSNKVTEKGKDVELRCDPISGHTALYWYRQSLGQGLEFLIYFQGNSAPDKSGLPSDRFSAERTGGSVSTLTIQRTQQEDSAVYLCASSLGPERNQPQHFGDGTRLSIL.